The clone carrying this T cell receptor (beta chain) came up once. It was with a sample-barcoded 5' primer and a J-beta primer mix that a second PCR of roughly 7 to 11 cycles was run. TCRdb independently ran MiXCR on the 5' RACE reads; one entry per CDR3 protein. The table lists 700,000 or so distinct CDR3 sequences, 20% to 25% of them singletons. The germline V gene has CDR1 SGHTA and CDR2 FQGNSA. The CDR3 covers 15 residues. The V segment lost 1 base and the J segment 4 bases; nucleotides outside the gene matches: 6. The sample originates from a study of blood T cells in healthy people across ages. Specimen: blood. The V gene is TRBV7-2, the J gene TRBJ1-2, with TRBD1 identical over 7 bases. The clonotype was recovered from a man between 65 and 79 years old in good health. The CDR3 nucleotides are TGTGCCAGCAGCTTAGAGGGGGCGCCGGTCTATGGCTACACCTTC. This encodes CASSLEGAPVYGYTF. The entire variable domain, with the rest obtained from reference TRBV7-2 and TRBJ1-2, is as follows: GAGVSQSPSNKVTEKGKDVELRCDPISGHTALYWYRQSLGQGLEFLIYFQGNSAPDKSGLPSDRFSAERTGGSVSTLTIQRTQQEDSAVYLCASSLEGAPVYGYTFGSGTRLTVV.